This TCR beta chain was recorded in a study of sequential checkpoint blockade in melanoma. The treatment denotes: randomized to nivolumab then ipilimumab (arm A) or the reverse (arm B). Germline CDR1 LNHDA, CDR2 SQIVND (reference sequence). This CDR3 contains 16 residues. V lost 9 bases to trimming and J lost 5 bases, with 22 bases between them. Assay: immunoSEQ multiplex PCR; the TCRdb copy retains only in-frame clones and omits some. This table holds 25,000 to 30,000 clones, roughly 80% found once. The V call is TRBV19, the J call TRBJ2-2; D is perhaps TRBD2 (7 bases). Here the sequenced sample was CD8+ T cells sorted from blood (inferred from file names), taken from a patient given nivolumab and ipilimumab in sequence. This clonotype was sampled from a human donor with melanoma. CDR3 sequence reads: CASQQSRGAGTGELFF. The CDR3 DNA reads TGTGCCAGCCAGCAGAGTCGGGGGGCGGGAACCGGGGAGCTGTTTTTT.